One sample yielded the 13 T cell receptor beta chains listed below, sequenced in a study of CD8 T cells in Susac syndrome. With random hexamers, roughly 0.45 to 1 ug RNA was reverse transcribed. MiXCR, applied by TCRdb to the immunoSEQ multiplex PCR reads, yields one record per CDR3 protein. The sample has about 440,000 distinct CDR3 sequences, approximately 89% seen once; the top ten hold more than 0.09%. The specimen sequenced was CD8+ T cells from PBMCs. The receptors originated from a human donor with multiple sclerosis.

The chain links TRBV9 to TRBJ2-7; 14 bases line up with TRBD2. In germline, CDR1 is SGDLS, CDR2 YYNGEE. The CDR3 runs to 16 residues. The J segment lost 5 bases and the V segment lost 3 bases, leaving 7 bases of the junction unmatched. CDR3 in DNA: TGTGCCAGCAGCGCGGGACTAGCGGGAGACGACGACGAGCAGTACTTC. Amino acid sequence: CASSAGLAGDDDEQYF.

V usage is TRBV6-1 and J usage is TRBJ2-7, with unresolved D. The V gene's germline CDR1 is MNHNS and CDR2 SASEGT. The CDR3 covers 13 residues. Trimming cost V 7 bases and J 4 bases, with 14 bases left between them. The CDR3 loop reads CASTPYMGYEQYF. As DNA, the CDR3 is TGTGCCAGCACTCCATACATGGGGTACGAGCAGTACTTC.

The chain links TRBV4-1 to TRBJ2-3; 8 bases align to TRBD2. J gave up 5 bases and V 7 bases, and 14 bases lay outside the gene matches. The CDR3 totals 16 residues. Germline V lookup: CDR1 MGHRA, CDR2 YSYEKL. The DNA for the CDR3 is TGCGCCAGCACGACTTTAGCGGGACAAGCTCAAGATACGCAGTATTTT. This sequence encodes CASTTLAGQAQDTQYF.

V usage is TRBV12-3 or TRBV12-4 and J usage is TRBJ1-4; 7 bases agree with TRBD1. V was clipped by 5 bases and J by 6 bases; unmatched bases: 6. The CDR3 runs to 14 residues. CDR3 nucleotide sequence: TGTGCCAGCAGTGAAGACAGGGTCGATGAAAAACTGTTTTTT. Translation gives CASSEDRVDEKLFF.

This clonotype was found once. The chain joins TRBV6-5 to TRBJ1-1; D is unclear. Germline assignment: CDR1 MNHEY and CDR2 SVGAGI. The ends were cut back, 5 bases at V and 6 bases at J, with 19 bases in the middle. The CDR3 covers 15 residues. CDR3 bases: TGTGCCAGCAGTGACCTGACGGGTATCCGGCCTGAAGCTTTCTTT. Amino acid sequence: CASSDLTGIRPEAFF.

This chain uses TRBV4-1 with TRBJ1-1, with a tentative D call TRBD1 (5 bases). Germline V lookup: CDR1 MGHRA, CDR2 YSYEKL. V was cut by 4 bases and J by 1 base, with 13 bases left in between. The CDR3 contains 15 residues. For the CDR3, the DNA is TGCGCCAGCAGCCGCTCAATAGACAGGAACACTGAAGCTTTCTTT. This encodes CASSRSIDRNTEAFF.

J is TRBJ2-7 and V is TRBV11-2, with D unresolved. Germline CDR1 SGHAT, CDR2 FQNNGV. The ends were cut back, 1 base at V and 5 bases at J, with 6 bases in the middle. CDR3 size: 12 residues. CDR3 sequence (DNA): TGTGCCAGCAGCTTAGTTCTAAACGAGCAGTACTTC. The encoded protein is CASSLVLNEQYF. Combining the CDR3 with reference TRBV11-2 and TRBJ2-7 gives the whole variable domain EAGVAQSPRYKIIEKRQSVAFWCNPISGHATLYWYQQILGQGPKLLIQFQNNGVVDDSQLPKDRFSAERLKGVDSTLKIQPAKLEDSAVYLCASSLVLNEQYFGPGTRLTVT.

V and J are TRBV13 and TRBJ2-7, with 13 bases matching TRBD2. The CDR3 extends over 20 amino acids. The V and J ends lost 5 bases and 2 bases, in that order; junction bases with no gene match: 18. CDR1 and CDR2 (germline): PRHDT, FYEKMQ (reference sequence). CDR3 sequence reads: CASSGNPGLAGRTDAYEQYF. The CDR3 DNA follows: TGTGCCAGCAGCGGGAATCCGGGACTAGCGGGAAGAACCGACGCCTACGAGCAGTACTTC.

The chain recombines TRBV4-1 with TRBJ2-1; the D gene is possibly TRBD1 (6 bases). This CDR3 comprises 13 residues. V was clipped by 1 base and J by 5 bases, with 6 bases between them. Germline lookup yields CDR1 MGHRA and CDR2 YSYEKL. The CDR3 DNA reads TGCGCCAGCAGCCAAGGGGGGCACAATGAGCAGTTCTTC. This encodes CASSQGGHNEQFF.

The chain combines TRBV4-1 with TRBJ2-3, with D perhaps TRBD1 or TRBD2 (5 bases each). V lost 0 bases to trimming and J lost 7 bases, with 8 bases between them. The CDR3 contains 13 residues. From germline, CDR1 is MGHRA and CDR2 YSYEKL. The CDR3 protein is CASSQEGVNTQYF. The CDR3 coding sequence is TGCGCCAGCAGCCAAGAGGGGGTCAATACGCAGTATTTT.

The V and J genes are TRBV6-5 and TRBJ2-1; the match to TRBD1 covers 7 bases. CDR3 size: 14 residues. The V and J ends lost 1 base and 5 bases, in that order; junction bases with no gene match: 2. In germline, CDR1 is MNHEY, CDR2 SVGAGI. The CDR3 DNA is TGTGCCAGCAGTTACTTTGGGACAGACAATGAGCAGTTCTTC. Protein sequence: CASSYFGTDNEQFF.

The rearrangement uses TRBV29-1 and TRBJ2-3; tentative D call: TRBD2 (6 bases). V dropped 0 bases and J dropped 4 bases, with 17 bases sitting between them. CDR1 is SQVTM, CDR2 ANQGSEA, per germline. The CDR3 has 16 amino acids. The CDR3 nucleotides read TGCAGCGTTGAAGATCGGGGTCGGGAGTTGGCAGATACGCAGTATTTT. It is translated as CSVEDRGRELADTQYF.

This CDR3 is CSVESPGDYEQYF. The CDR3 DNA sequence: TGCAGCGTTGAGTCGCCAGGGGACTACGAGCAGTACTTC. This chain uses TRBV29-1 with TRBJ2-7, with a possible D match to TRBD1 (6 bases). V lost 3 bases and J 3 bases, leaving 12 bases between the germline ends. CDR3 length equals 13 residues. Germline CDR1 is SQVTM and CDR2 is ANQGSEA.